This TCR beta chain was observed in a study of shared clonotypes between healthy human individuals. Produced via immunoSEQ multiplex PCR; TCRdb's table is partial and in-frame only. The sample lists roughly 2 million clones; 90% to 95% were seen once. This CDR3 has 13 residues. Per germline, CDR1 MNHEY and CDR2 SVGAGI. With 2 bases removed from V and 5 bases from J, the gap between germline ends came to 9 bases. Study-wide points: Non-shared clonotypes showed lower generation probabilities than clonotypes common to all four donors.

This clone was seen once. No antigen is known for it. Participating donors were healthy, HIV-negative adults free of recent acute infections or vaccinations. The sample consisted of naive CD4+ T cells sorted from blood. Subset described: CD45RA+ positively selected. The chain recombines TRBV6-5 with TRBJ2-5; TRBD1 might be the D (5 bases). This receptor was obtained from a man aged 18 to 30 in good health. The CDR3 DNA sequence: TGTGCCAGCAGTTACAGGGGAACGGAGACCCAGTACTTC. It specifies CASSYRGTETQYF.